Included here is one T cell receptor (beta chain) sequence, with context. Its specificity is not known. The entry originates in a study of TIL therapy for anti-PD-1-resistant metastatic lung cancer. The CDR3 loop spans 13 amino acids. Trimming left V 5 bases short and J 5 bases short, with 12 bases between. The germline gives CDR1 MDHEN, CDR2 SYDVKM. Described time point: pre-treatment sample, taken before nivolumab and TIL therapy. Most excised metastases sampled were pleural nodules or supraclavicular lymph nodes. Sequencing used immunoSEQ v3. Measured with immunoSEQ multiplex PCR; TCRdb has only the in-frame clones, and not every one. The sample has about 95,000 clones; less than 70% are singletons. Study-wide results and limits: The cohort had more treatment-naive, never-smoker and oncogene-addicted patients than typical.

The V call is TRBV28, the J call TRBJ2-5; D is possibly TRBD2 (6 bases). Sequencing used tumor tissue, obtained at baseline. The TCR sequence derives from a person aged 25-85 years with non-small cell lung cancer. The CDR3 protein is CASSGPGRETQYF. The CDR3 region has the DNA TGTGCCAGCAGTGGTCCGGGGAGGGAGACCCAGTACTTC.